This T cell receptor beta chain originates from a study of tumor and adjacent non-tumor tissue in lung cancer. Study findings and constraints: Significantly higher TCR diversity was found in tumor than normal lung.

This sample's RNA came from whole unsorted tissue. Three rounds of nested PCR, following a modified ARM-PCR protocol, produced the TCRbeta library. TCRdb passed the multiplex PCR reads through MiXCR, listing each CDR3 protein once. The sample has about 80,000 distinct CDR3 sequences, roughly 76% seen once. Concerning this clonotype itself: Its antigen is currently unknown.

The origin of this receptor is a woman aged 45-60 years with non-small cell lung cancer. Material: lung tumor tissue.

The CDR3 protein is CSIVTSDHEAFF. The CDR3 nucleotides read TGCAGCATTGTTACTTCGGACCATGAAGCTTTCTTT. The V call is TRBV29-1, the J call TRBJ1-1, with D unresolved. The CDR3 contains 12 residues. Germline assignment: CDR1 SQVTM and CDR2 ANQGSEA. The V end was cut by 8 bases, the J end by 7 bases, with 17 bases between.